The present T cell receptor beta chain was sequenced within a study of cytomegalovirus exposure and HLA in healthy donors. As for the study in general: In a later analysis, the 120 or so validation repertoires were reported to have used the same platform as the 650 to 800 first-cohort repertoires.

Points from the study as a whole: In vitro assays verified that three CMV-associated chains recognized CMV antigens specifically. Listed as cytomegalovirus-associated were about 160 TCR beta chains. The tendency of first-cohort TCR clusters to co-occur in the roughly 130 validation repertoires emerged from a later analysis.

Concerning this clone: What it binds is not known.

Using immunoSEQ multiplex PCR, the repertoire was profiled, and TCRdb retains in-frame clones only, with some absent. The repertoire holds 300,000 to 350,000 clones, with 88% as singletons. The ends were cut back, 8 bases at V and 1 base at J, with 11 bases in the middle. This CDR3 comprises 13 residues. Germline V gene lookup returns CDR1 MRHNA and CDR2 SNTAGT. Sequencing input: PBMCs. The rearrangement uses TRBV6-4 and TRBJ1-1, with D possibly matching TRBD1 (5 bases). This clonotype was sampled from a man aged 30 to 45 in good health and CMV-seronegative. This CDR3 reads CASRATANTEAFF. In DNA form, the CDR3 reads TGTGCCAGCCGCGCGACAGCGAACACTGAAGCTTTCTTT.